The 14 T cell receptor beta chains given below trace back to one sample, sequenced in a study of monozygotic twins with inflammatory bowel disease. TCRdb re-called the 5' RACE reads and gives one entry per CDR3 protein, without DNA. The sample data list approximately 160,000 distinct CDR3 sequences. Sequences were obtained from blood. The receptors originated from a human donor with ulcerative colitis or Crohn's disease, or a healthy co-twin of an affected twin (not recorded which).

The CDR3 loop reads CASSLADLVLNTEAFF. V and J are TRBV12-3 or TRBV12-4 and TRBJ1-1. The CDR3 extends over 16 amino acids.

This chain connects TRBV11-2 to TRBJ2-1; TCRdb returns TRBD1, unconfirmable since there is no DNA. The germline CDR1 and CDR2 sequences are SGHAT and FQNNGV. The CDR3 has 15 residues. CDR3 amino acids: CASRPGTKRFPEQFF.

V gene TRBV4-3 combines with J gene TRBJ2-1; TCRdb reports TRBD2, a call that lacks DNA to check it against. The germline gives CDR1 LGHNA, CDR2 YSLEER. CDR3 size: 15 residues. The CDR3 spells CASSQDAVAWNEQFF.

The V call is TRBV28, the J call TRBJ2-2; TCRdb returns TRBD2, unconfirmable since there is no DNA. CDR3 length equals 12 residues. Germline CDR1 is MDHEN and CDR2 is SYDVKM. CDR3 loop: CASMGGPWELFF.

The chain couples TRBV20-1 to TRBJ2-3. The CDR3 length is 16 residues. Germline loops: CDR1 DFQATT, CDR2 SNEGSKA (reference sequence). The CDR3 loop is CSARDLRRAGTNTQYF.

The V and J genes are TRBV20-1 and TRBJ1-2; the TCRdb call, TRBD1, lacks DNA for checking. The CDR3 is 12 residues long. Germline CDR1 and CDR2: DFQATT and SNEGSKA (reference sequence). The CDR3 region is CSARQGVGGYTF.

The chain couples TRBV30 to TRBJ2-3; TCRdb designates TRBD1, a call that cannot be tested without DNA. The CDR3 is made up of 14 amino acids. From germline, CDR1 is GTSNPN and CDR2 SVGIG (reference sequence). This CDR3 reads CAWSVLGGTGSQYF.

The chain joins TRBV5-1 to TRBJ1-2. This CDR3 has 16 residues. Per germline, CDR1 SGHRS and CDR2 YFSETQ. Here the CDR3 reads CASSLEITPQEDGYTF. The variable domain in full, with the rest retrieved from reference TRBV5-1 and TRBJ1-2, is KAGVTQTPRYLIKTRGQQVTLSCSPISGHRSVSWYQQTPGQGLQFLFEYFSETQRNKGNFPGRFSGRQFSNSRSEMNVSTLELGDSALYLCASSLEITPQEDGYTFGSGTRLTVV.

The chain has TRBV15 and TRBJ2-7; TCRdb's D call of TRBD1 is untestable without DNA. The germline gives CDR1 LNHNV, CDR2 YYDKDF (reference sequence). CDR3 length: 16 residues. The CDR3 sequence: CATSKGGTLSSYEQYF.

The J gene is TRBJ2-3, the V gene TRBV5-1. This CDR3 has 14 amino acids. The germline CDR1 and CDR2 sequences are SGHRS and YFSETQ. CDR3 sequence reads: CASSLVRSTDTQYF.

V and J are TRBV28 and TRBJ2-7; the TCRdb call, TRBD1, lacks DNA for checking. Germline V gene sequence: CDR1 MDHEN, CDR2 SYDVKM. This CDR3 has 16 residues. The CDR3 protein is CASSPSPGGASLEQYF. The full variable domain, its missing parts supplied by reference TRBV28 and TRBJ2-7, is DVKVTQSSRYLVKRTGEKVFLECVQDMDHENMFWYRQDPGLGLRLIYFSYDVKMKEKGDIPEGYSVSREKKERFSLILESASTNQTSMYLCASSPSPGGASLEQYFGPGTRLTVT.

This rearrangement joins TRBV7-3 to TRBJ2-5; TCRdb outputs TRBD2, but without DNA this stays unchecked. The CDR3 runs to 15 residues. The germline V gene has CDR1 SGHTA and CDR2 FQGTGA. The CDR3 is CASSLTSGIQETQYF.

The chain carries TRBV16 and TRBJ1-6. The CDR3 totals 13 residues. CDR1 KGHSY and CDR2 FQNENV come from the germline V gene. This CDR3 is CASSQGLSVPLHF. The whole variable domain, remainder taken from reference TRBV16 and TRBJ1-6, is GEEVAQTPKHLVRGEGQKAKLYCAPIKGHSYVFWYQQVLKNEFKFLISFQNENVFDETGMPKERFSAKCLPNSPCSLEIQATKLEDSAVYFCASSQGLSVPLHFGNGTRLTVT.

The genes are TRBV5-4 and TRBJ2-3. Germline V lookup: CDR1 SGHNT, CDR2 YYREEE (reference sequence). CDR3 length equals 16 residues. The chain's CDR3 is CASSLVSDTFTDTQYF.